This TCR beta chain emerged from a study of T cell repertoires in cytomegalovirus infection. Study summary: In the study, CMV epitopes included recently identified HLA-C-restricted and well-studied HLA-B-restricted ones. Matching HLA type and CMV infection were both indicated by public TCR beta signatures. Study-wide findings and caveats: Based on cumulative public TCR beta family frequency, carriers of CMV plus the relevant HLA were identified. CMV-specific TCR beta clonotypes restricted by HLA-C were the ones dominating the ex vivo response.

The V gene lost 1 base and the J gene lost 4 bases, with 13 bases spanning the gap. Germline CDR1 LNHNV, CDR2 YYDKDF (reference sequence). This CDR3 is 15 amino acids long. MiXCR, run by TCRdb on the reads, gives a single entry per CDR3 protein. The repertoire holds roughly 45,000 distinct CDR3 sequences, with about a fifth as singletons. This clonotype has just a few counts. Antigen specificity is unknown. The V call is TRBV15, the J call TRBJ1-1; D gene uncertain. Sequencing was performed on CD8+ T cells from cultured PBMCs, taken from culture after CMV antigen stimulation. This sequence was found in a human donor in good health (CMV status not recorded). Some clones in this sample may be carry-over from other donors' samples. The CDR3 protein is CATSRVGWEGTEAFF. Here the CDR3 DNA reads TGTGCCACCAGCAGAGTAGGATGGGAGGGCACTGAAGCTTTCTTT.